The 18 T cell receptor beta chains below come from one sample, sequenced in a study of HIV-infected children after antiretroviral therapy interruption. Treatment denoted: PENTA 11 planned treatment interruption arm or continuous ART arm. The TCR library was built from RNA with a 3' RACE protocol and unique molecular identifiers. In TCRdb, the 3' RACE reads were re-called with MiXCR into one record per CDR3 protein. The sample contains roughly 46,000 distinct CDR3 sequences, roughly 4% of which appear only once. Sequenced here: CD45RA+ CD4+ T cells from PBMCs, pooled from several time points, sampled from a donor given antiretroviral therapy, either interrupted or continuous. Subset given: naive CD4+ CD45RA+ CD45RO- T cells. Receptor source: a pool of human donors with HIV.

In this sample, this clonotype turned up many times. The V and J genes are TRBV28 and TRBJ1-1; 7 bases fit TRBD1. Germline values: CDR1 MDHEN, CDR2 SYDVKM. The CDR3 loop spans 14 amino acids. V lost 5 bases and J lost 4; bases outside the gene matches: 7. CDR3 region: CASSPQTGITEAFF. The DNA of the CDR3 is TGTGCCAGCAGTCCCCAGACAGGGATCACTGAAGCTTTCTTT.

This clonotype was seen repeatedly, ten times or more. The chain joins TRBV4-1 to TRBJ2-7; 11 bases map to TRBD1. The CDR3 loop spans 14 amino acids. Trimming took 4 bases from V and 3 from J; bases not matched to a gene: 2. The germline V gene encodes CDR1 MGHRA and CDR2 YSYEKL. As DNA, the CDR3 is TGCGCCAGCAGCCTGGGACAGGGGGACTACGAGCAGTACTTC. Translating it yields CASSLGQGDYEQYF.

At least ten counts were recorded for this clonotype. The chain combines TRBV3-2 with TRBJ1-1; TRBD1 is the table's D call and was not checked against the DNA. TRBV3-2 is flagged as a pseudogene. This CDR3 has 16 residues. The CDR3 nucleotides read TGTGCCAGCAGCGATATGATGGGACAGGGGACCACTGAAGCTTTCTTT. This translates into CASSDMMGQGTTEAFF.

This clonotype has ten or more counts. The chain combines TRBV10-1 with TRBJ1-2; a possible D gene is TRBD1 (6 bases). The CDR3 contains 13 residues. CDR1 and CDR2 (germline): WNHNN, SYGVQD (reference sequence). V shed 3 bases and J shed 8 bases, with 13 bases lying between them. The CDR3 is CASSERGAYGYTF. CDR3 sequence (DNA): TGCGCCAGCAGTGAACGGGGGGCCTACGGCTACACCTTC.

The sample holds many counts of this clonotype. CDR3 loop: CASTPGQSSYNEQFF. The CDR3 bases are TGTGCCAGCACCCCTGGACAGAGCTCCTACAATGAGCAGTTCTTC. This sequence joins TRBV6-6 and TRBJ2-1; possible D gene TRBD1, 6 bases. The CDR3 has 15 residues. From germline, CDR1 is MNHNY and CDR2 SVGAGI (reference sequence). Trimming cost V 7 bases and J 0 bases, with 13 bases left between them.

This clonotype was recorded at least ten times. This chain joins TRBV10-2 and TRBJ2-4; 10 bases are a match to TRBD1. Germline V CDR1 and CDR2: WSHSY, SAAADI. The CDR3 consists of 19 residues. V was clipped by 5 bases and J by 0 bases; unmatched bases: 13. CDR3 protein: CASSRPGQGTTGAKNIQYF. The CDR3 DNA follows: TGCGCCAGCAGTCGCCCGGGACAGGGGACAACGGGAGCCAAAAACATTCAGTACTTC.

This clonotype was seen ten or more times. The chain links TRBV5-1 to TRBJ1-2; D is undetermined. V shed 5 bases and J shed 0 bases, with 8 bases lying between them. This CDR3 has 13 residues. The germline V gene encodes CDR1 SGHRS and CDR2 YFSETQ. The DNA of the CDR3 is TGCGCCAGCAGAACGGTAGCTAACTATGGCTACACCTTC. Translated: CASRTVANYGYTF.

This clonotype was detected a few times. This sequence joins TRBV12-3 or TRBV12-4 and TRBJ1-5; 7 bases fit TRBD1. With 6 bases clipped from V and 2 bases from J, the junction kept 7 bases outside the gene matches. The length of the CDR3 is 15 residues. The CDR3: CASSATGLGNQPQHF. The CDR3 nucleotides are TGTGCCAGCAGCGCGACAGGGCTGGGCAATCAGCCCCAGCATTTT.

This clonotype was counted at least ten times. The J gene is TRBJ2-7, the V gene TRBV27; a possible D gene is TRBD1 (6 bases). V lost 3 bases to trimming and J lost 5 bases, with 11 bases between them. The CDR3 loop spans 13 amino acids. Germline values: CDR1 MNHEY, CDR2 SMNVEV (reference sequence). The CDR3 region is CASSFYTGHEQYF. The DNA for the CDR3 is TGTGCCAGCAGTTTCTATACAGGGCACGAGCAGTACTTC.

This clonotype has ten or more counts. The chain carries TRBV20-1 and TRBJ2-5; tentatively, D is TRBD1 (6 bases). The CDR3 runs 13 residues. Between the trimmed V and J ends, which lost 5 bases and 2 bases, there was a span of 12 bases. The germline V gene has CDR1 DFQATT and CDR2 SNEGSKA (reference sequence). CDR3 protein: CSAGWGQQETQYF. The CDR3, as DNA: TGCAGTGCTGGCTGGGGACAACAAGAGACCCAGTACTTC.

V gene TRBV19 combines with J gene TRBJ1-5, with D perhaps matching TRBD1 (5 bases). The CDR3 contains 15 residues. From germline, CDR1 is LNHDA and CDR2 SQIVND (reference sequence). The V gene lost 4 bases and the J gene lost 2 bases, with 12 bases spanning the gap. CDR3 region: CASSNSGGGNQPQHF. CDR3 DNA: TGTGCCAGTAGTAATTCGGGAGGGGGCAATCAGCCCCAGCATTTT.

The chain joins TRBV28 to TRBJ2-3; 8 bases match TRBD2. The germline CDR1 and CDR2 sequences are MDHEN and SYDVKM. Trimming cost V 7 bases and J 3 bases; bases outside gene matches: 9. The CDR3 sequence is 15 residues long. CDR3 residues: CASNLAGGGTDTQYF. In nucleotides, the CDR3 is TGTGCCAGCAATCTTGCGGGGGGCGGAACAGATACGCAGTATTTT.

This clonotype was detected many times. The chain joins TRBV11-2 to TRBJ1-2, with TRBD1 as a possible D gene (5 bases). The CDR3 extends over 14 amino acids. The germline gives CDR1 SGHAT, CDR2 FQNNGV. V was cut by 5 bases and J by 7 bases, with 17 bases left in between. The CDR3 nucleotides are TGTGCCAGCAGCCGACTGGGCGGACAAGGTGGCTACACCTTC. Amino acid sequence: CASSRLGGQGGYTF.

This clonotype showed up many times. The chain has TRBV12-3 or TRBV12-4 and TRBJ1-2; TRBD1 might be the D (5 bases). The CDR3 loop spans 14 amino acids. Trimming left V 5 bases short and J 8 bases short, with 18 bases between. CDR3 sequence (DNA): TGTGCCAGCAGTGGGGCCGGGACGCTCGCCGGCTACACCTTC. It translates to CASSGAGTLAGYTF.

Here the CDR3 DNA reads TGTGCCAGCAGCCCAGAGCGCCCCCGCACAGATACGCAGTATTTT. The encoded protein is CASSPERPRTDTQYF. V usage is TRBV3-1 and J usage is TRBJ2-3; no clear D gene. V was pared by 4 bases and J by 1 base, with 12 bases between. Germline CDR1 LGHDT, CDR2 YNNKEL (reference sequence). The CDR3 is made up of 15 amino acids.

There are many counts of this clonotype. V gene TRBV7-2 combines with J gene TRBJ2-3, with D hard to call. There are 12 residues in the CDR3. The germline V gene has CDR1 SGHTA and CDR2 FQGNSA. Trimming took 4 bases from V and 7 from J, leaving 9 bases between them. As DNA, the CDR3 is TGTGCCAGCAGCTCGAACTCTTATACGCAGTATTTT. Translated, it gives CASSSNSYTQYF.

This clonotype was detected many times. DNA of the CDR3: TGTGCCAGCAGGGAAACAGGGGTCGGCACTGAAGCTTTCTTT. Residues: CASRETGVGTEAFF. The chain couples TRBV11-3 to TRBJ1-1, with TRBD1 matching over 7 bases. Germline values: CDR1 SGHNT, CDR2 YENEEA. V was pared by 6 bases and J by 4 bases, with 8 bases of the junction left unmatched. The CDR3 is made up of 14 amino acids.

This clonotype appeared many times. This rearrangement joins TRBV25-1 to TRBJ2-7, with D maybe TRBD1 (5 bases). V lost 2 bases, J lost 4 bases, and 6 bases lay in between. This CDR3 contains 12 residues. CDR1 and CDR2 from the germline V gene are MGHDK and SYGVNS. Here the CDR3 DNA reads TGTGCCAGCAGTGAAGGGGCGTACGAGCAGTACTTC. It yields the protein CASSEGAYEQYF.